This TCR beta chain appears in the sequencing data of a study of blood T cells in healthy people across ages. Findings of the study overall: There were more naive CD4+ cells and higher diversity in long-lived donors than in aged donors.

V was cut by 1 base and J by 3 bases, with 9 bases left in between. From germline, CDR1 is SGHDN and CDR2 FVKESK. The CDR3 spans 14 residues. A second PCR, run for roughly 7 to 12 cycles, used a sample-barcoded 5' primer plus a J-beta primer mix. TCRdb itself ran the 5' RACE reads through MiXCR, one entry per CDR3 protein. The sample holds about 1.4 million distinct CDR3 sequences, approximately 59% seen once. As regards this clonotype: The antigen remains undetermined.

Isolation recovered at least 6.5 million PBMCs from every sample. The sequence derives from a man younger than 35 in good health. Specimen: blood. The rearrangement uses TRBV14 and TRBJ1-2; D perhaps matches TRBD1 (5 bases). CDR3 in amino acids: CASSQVRDYYGYTF. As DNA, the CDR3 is TGTGCCAGCAGCCAAGTCAGGGACTACTATGGCTACACCTTC.